One sample yielded the 26 T cell receptor beta chains listed below, sequenced in a study of cytomegalovirus exposure and HLA in healthy donors. The PCR was carried out with 60 Vbeta primers and 13 Jbeta primers. Profiling relied on immunoSEQ multiplex PCR, and the TCRdb table lists in-frame clones only, not all of them. The sample holds some 65,000 clones, around 70% seen once. Sequenced sample: PBMCs. Source of these receptors: a woman aged 25 to 39 in good health and CMV-seronegative.

The genes are TRBV6-4 and TRBJ2-3; weak D call: TRBD1 (7 bases). This CDR3 region has 14 residues. Germline assignment: CDR1 MRHNA and CDR2 SNTAGT. Trimming took 3 bases from V and 2 from J, leaving 9 bases between them. The CDR3 bases are TGTGCCAGCAGTGAGGAGGGGGCCACAGATACGCAGTATTTT. Translating gives CASSEEGATDTQYF.

This sequence joins TRBV19 and TRBJ2-3, with D possibly TRBD1 on 6 matching bases. V was clipped by 8 bases and J by 1 base, with 10 bases between them. The CDR3 has 13 residues. Germline V CDR1 and CDR2: LNHDA, SQIVND (reference sequence). The CDR3 bases are TGTGCCAGTCAATCAGGGGGCACAGATACGCAGTATTTT. This gives the protein CASQSGGTDTQYF.

The chain has TRBV27 and TRBJ1-1; 9 nucleotides match TRBD1. Per germline, CDR1 MNHEY and CDR2 SMNVEV (reference sequence). CDR3 length: 15 residues. With 8 bases clipped from V and 0 bases from J, the junction kept 7 bases outside the gene matches. CDR3 amino acids: CASAGQGFMNTEAFF. In DNA form, the CDR3 reads TGTGCCAGCGCGGGACAGGGCTTCATGAACACTGAAGCTTTCTTT.

J is TRBJ2-3 and V is TRBV7-2; D is perhaps TRBD1 (6 bases). This CDR3 has 15 amino acids. Germline CDR1 is SGHTA and CDR2 is FQGNSA. V lost 3 bases and J 2 bases, leaving 12 bases between the germline ends. The CDR3 coding sequence is TGTGCCAGCAGCTTCTCGCAGGGGCCCACAGATACGCAGTATTTT. This encodes CASSFSQGPTDTQYF.

The rearrangement joins TRBV10-2 to TRBJ2-1; D uncertain. The CDR3 has 14 residues. V lost 1 base, J lost 2 bases, and 6 bases lay in between. Germline V gene lookup returns CDR1 WSHSY and CDR2 SAAADI. CDR3: CASSEWSAYNEQFF. The CDR3 region has the DNA TGCGCCAGCAGTGAGTGGAGTGCCTACAATGAGCAGTTCTTC.

The sample holds a few counts of this clone. This chain links TRBV7-2 with TRBJ1-4; 8 bases map to TRBD1. CDR1 and CDR2 (germline): SGHTA, FQGNSA. The CDR3 consists of 15 residues. J lost 5 bases, V lost 5 bases, and 7 bases had no gene match. The CDR3 nucleotides are TGTGCCAGCAGCACCGGACAGGGACTCAATGAAAAACTGTTTTTT. Protein sequence: CASSTGQGLNEKLFF.

The rearrangement links TRBV29-1 to TRBJ2-7, with D possibly matching TRBD2 (7 bases). CDR3 length: 14 residues. Germline V gives CDR1 SQVTM, CDR2 ANQGSEA. V was pared by 2 bases and J by 3 bases, with 14 bases between. In DNA form, the CDR3 reads TGCAGCGTTGAAACGGGGGGCCTGGGCTACGAGCAGTACTTC. Its translation is CSVETGGLGYEQYF.

This clone has only a few counts. The chain recombines TRBV7-9 with TRBJ2-5; the D gene is possibly TRBD1 (7 bases). CDR3 size: 15 residues. CDR1 SEHNR and CDR2 FQNEAQ come from the germline V gene (reference sequence). With 4 bases removed from V and 5 bases from J, the gap between germline ends came to 17 bases. The CDR3 coding sequence is TGTGCCAGCAGCTGGCGGGACAGTTCCCCGGAGACCCAGTACTTC. Its translation: CASSWRDSSPETQYF.

The J gene is TRBJ2-1, the V gene TRBV5-4, with TRBD1 identical over 10 bases. The CDR3 extends over 16 amino acids. V was clipped by 3 bases and J by 10 bases; unmatched bases: 13. The germline CDR1 and CDR2 sequences are SGHNT and YYREEE (reference sequence). The CDR3 DNA sequence: TGTGCCAGCAGCTCTCCGGGACAGGGGTCCGGCGGGGAGCAGTTCTTC. Its protein is CASSSPGQGSGGEQFF.

V usage is TRBV18 and J usage is TRBJ2-7; a weak D match, TRBD1 (6 bases). The germline V gene has CDR1 KGHSH and CDR2 LQKENI. CDR3 size: 13 residues. V was cut by 3 bases and J by 3 bases, with 9 bases left in between. The CDR3 DNA reads TGTGCCAGCTCACCCGGGACAAACTACGAGCAGTACTTC. Its translation: CASSPGTNYEQYF.

This sequence joins TRBV6-5 and TRBJ2-1; no clear D gene. The CDR3 spans 14 residues. Germline lookup yields CDR1 MNHEY and CDR2 SVGAGI. Trimming stripped 2 bases from V and 2 bases from J, with 7 bases between. The CDR3 loop is CASSYEQPYNEQFF. CDR3 nucleotide sequence: TGTGCCAGCAGTTACGAACAGCCCTACAATGAGCAGTTCTTC.

With regard to this clone: At one boundary the junction diverges from the germline segment, which might be a read error. The chain uses TRBV7-9 and TRBJ1-6; 9 bases are shared with TRBD1. The CDR3 loop spans 17 amino acids. Germline V gene lookup returns CDR1 SEHNR and CDR2 FQNEAQ (reference sequence). The CDR3 is CSSSLSRRDRENSPLHF. The CDR3 DNA sequence: TGTTCCAGCAGCTTAAGCCGTCGGGACAGGGAAAACTCACCCCTCCACTTT. Based on the CDR3 plus reference TRBV7-9 and TRBJ1-6, the full variable domain is DTGVSQNPRHKITKRGQNVTFRCDPISEHNRLYWYRQTLGQGPEFLTYFQNEAQLEKSRLLSDRFSAERPKGSFSTLEIQRTEQGDSAMYLCSSSLSRRDRENSPLHFGNGTRLTVT.

The chain links TRBV4-3 to TRBJ1-1; D might be TRBD1 (6 bases). This CDR3 spans 14 amino acids. Per germline, CDR1 LGHNA and CDR2 YSLEER. Trimming took off 3 bases at V and 4 bases at J, with 12 bases between the two ends. The CDR3 region is CASSQGRGSTEAFF. The CDR3 DNA reads TGCGCCAGCAGCCAGGGGAGGGGGAGCACTGAAGCTTTCTTT.

The chain carries TRBV5-6 and TRBJ2-3; 11 nucleotides align to TRBD2. V lost 1 base, J lost 2 bases, and 9 bases stayed unmatched. Germline values: CDR1 SGHDT, CDR2 YYEEEE. This CDR3 spans 18 amino acids. CDR3 loop: CASSLRLAGGILTDTQYF. The CDR3 nucleotides read TGTGCCAGCAGCTTGAGGCTAGCGGGGGGTATCCTCACAGATACGCAGTATTTT.

The gene calls are TRBV19 and TRBJ1-5; D may be TRBD1 (6 bases). Trimming stripped 6 bases from V and 3 bases from J, with 18 bases between. CDR1 is LNHDA and CDR2 is SQIVND in the germline V gene (reference sequence). CDR3 size: 16 residues. DNA for the CDR3: TGTGCCAGTAGCGGGGGGTCGGGGGCGACCAATCAGCCCCAGCATTTT. Its translation: CASSGGSGATNQPQHF.

Regarding this clone: No conserved phenylalanine or tryptophan ends this CDR3, so it is likely a read error. V usage is TRBV7-3 and J usage is TRBJ2-3; no definite D call. The germline V and J ends were trimmed by 1 base and 2 bases, with 4 bases remaining between them. The CDR3 is made up of 13 amino acids. From germline, CDR1 is SGHTA and CDR2 FQGTGA. The CDR3 loop reads CASSLKSTDTQYV. For the CDR3, the DNA is TGTGCCAGCAGCTTAAAGTCCACAGATACGCAGTATGTT.

The rearrangement joins TRBV2 to TRBJ2-1, with TRBD2 identical over 7 bases. The CDR3 extends over 15 amino acids. Unmatched junction bases numbered 9, after V lost 7 bases and J lost 3 bases. Germline V lookup: CDR1 SNHLY, CDR2 FYNNEI. CDR3 DNA: TGTGCCAGCACAGACAGAGCGGGATACTACAATGAGCAGTTCTTC. Its translation: CASTDRAGYYNEQFF.

V is TRBV4-1 and J is TRBJ2-7; 9 nucleotides match TRBD1. The V segment lost 4 bases and the J segment 1 base; nucleotides outside the gene matches: 5. The CDR3 length is 15 residues. Germline CDR1 reads MGHRA; CDR2 reads YSYEKL. CDR3 nucleotides: TGCGCCAGCAGCCGGACCGGGACAGGGTCCTACGAGCAGTACTTC. Amino acids: CASSRTGTGSYEQYF.

This clone was seen a handful of times. The chain has TRBV7-2 and TRBJ2-1; 7 bases line up with TRBD1. J was trimmed by 6 bases and V by 6 bases; bases with no gene match: 5. The CDR3 has 13 residues. The germline CDR1 and CDR2 sequences are SGHTA and FQGNSA. The CDR3 protein is CASRTGLGNEQFF. The CDR3 DNA sequence: TGTGCCAGCAGGACAGGGTTAGGCAATGAGCAGTTCTTC.

The gene calls are TRBV7-6 and TRBJ1-5; 9 bases agree with TRBD1. Germline trimming cut 5 bases from V and 6 bases from J; bases unmatched to any gene: 8. Germline V gene sequence: CDR1 SGHVS, CDR2 FNYEAQ. The CDR3 has 15 amino acids. CDR3 coding DNA: TGTGCCAGCAGCGCTAGACAGGGGGGCTTTCAGCCCCAGCATTTT. Its protein is CASSARQGGFQPQHF.

The rearrangement uses TRBV2 and TRBJ2-3, with TRBD2 matching 9 bases. The V segment lost 5 bases and the J segment 0 bases; nucleotides outside the gene matches: 3. This CDR3 is built from 15 residues. From germline, CDR1 is SNHLY and CDR2 FYNNEI. The DNA for the CDR3 is TGTGCCAGCAGTCCCGGGACTAGCAGCACAGATACGCAGTATTTT. Translation gives CASSPGTSSTDTQYF.

A remark on this clone: The same CDR3 is also encoded by other DNA sequences in this sample. The chain couples TRBV18 to TRBJ1-5; no firm D call. The CDR3 length is 16 residues. Deletions cut 0 bases from V and 3 bases from J, with 12 bases between. Germline V gene sequence: CDR1 KGHSH, CDR2 LQKENI. CDR3 loop: CASSPPESEVNQPQHF. The CDR3, as DNA: TGTGCCAGCTCACCACCGGAATCGGAGGTCAATCAGCCCCAGCATTTT. Based on the CDR3 plus reference TRBV18 and TRBJ1-5, the full variable domain is NAGVMQNPRHLVRRRGQEARLRCSPMKGHSHVYWYRQLPEEGLKFMVYLQKENIIDESGMPKERFSAEFPKEGPSILRIQQVVRGDSAAYFCASSPPESEVNQPQHFGDGTRLSIL.

The V and J genes are TRBV2 and TRBJ1-5; D unresolved. Trimming left V 2 bases short and J 2 bases short, with 7 bases between. Germline CDR1 SNHLY, CDR2 FYNNEI. This CDR3 contains 14 residues. The CDR3 sequence is CASSEQIGNQPQHF. The CDR3 DNA reads as TGTGCCAGCAGTGAACAGATTGGCAATCAGCCCCAGCATTTT.

In DNA, the CDR3 is TGTGCCTGGGACCGTAACAGGGCCTTGGGCACTGAAGCTTTCTTT. Amino acid sequence: CAWDRNRALGTEAFF. The rearrangement joins TRBV30 to TRBJ1-1; perhaps TRBD1 as D (6 bases). Trimming removed 5 bases at V and 4 bases at J, with 20 bases between. The CDR3 length is 15 residues. CDR1 GTSNPN and CDR2 SVGIG come from the germline V gene (reference sequence).

The chain employs TRBV19 and TRBJ1-2; TRBD1 might be the D (6 bases). This CDR3 has 15 amino acids. V was clipped by 5 bases and J by 4 bases, with 17 bases between them. Germline V gene sequence: CDR1 LNHDA, CDR2 SQIVND (reference sequence). The CDR3 is CASSASQGSSYGYTF. The CDR3, as DNA: TGTGCCAGTAGTGCATCACAGGGAAGTTCCTATGGCTACACCTTC.

This clone was observed a handful of times. The V call is TRBV5-5, the J call TRBJ2-7; TRBD2 might be the D (5 bases). The CDR3 totals 14 residues. Trimming stripped 4 bases from V and 7 bases from J, with 18 bases between. From germline, CDR1 is SGHKS and CDR2 YYEKEE (reference sequence). The DNA for the CDR3 is TGTGCCAGCAGCCCTGAGACTACGGAGGAAGAGCAGTACTTC. It is translated as CASSPETTEEEQYF.